Shown below are 17 T cell receptor beta chains from a single sample sequenced in a study of T cell responses to AZD1222 COVID-19 vaccine. Repertoires were generated with immunoSEQ multiplex PCR, while TCRdb's copy carries only in-frame clones and drops some. This sample has 150,000 or so clones; around 93% occur once, and the top ten carry roughly 3%. Sequencing was performed on peripheral blood, taken 28 days after the second AZD1222 dose. Receptors were obtained from an adult who received the AZD1222 COVID-19 vaccine.

This clone was observed a single time. The chain couples TRBV10-3 to TRBJ2-4, with D perhaps matching TRBD2 (5 bases). Looked up from germline, CDR1 is ENHRY and CDR2 is SYGVKD. This CDR3 has 11 residues. The V and J ends lost 4 bases and 11 bases respectively, with 9 bases between them. The CDR3 DNA reads as TGTGCCATCAGTGTAGGGAGCCTTCAGTACTTC. Its protein product is CAISVGSLQYF.

The V call is TRBV2, the J call TRBJ2-1; 13 positions match TRBD2. Germline-derived CDR1 and CDR2 are SNHLY and FYNNEI. The CDR3 contains 16 residues. The J segment lost 6 bases and the V segment lost 7 bases, leaving 9 bases of the junction unmatched. CDR3 amino acids: CASTLLAGGLRNEQFF. The CDR3 DNA reads TGTGCCAGCACCCTACTAGCGGGGGGGCTCCGCAATGAGCAGTTCTTC.

The chain couples TRBV3-1 (or the pseudogene TRBV3-2) to TRBJ1-2; D gene ambiguous. The CDR3 sequence is 12 residues long. Trimming left V 5 bases short and J 2 bases short, with 6 bases between. The germline CDR1 and CDR2 sequences are LGHDT and YNNKEL (reference sequence). The CDR3 DNA reads as TGTGCCAGCAGCTATGGGAACTATGGCTACACCTTC. Its translation is CASSYGNYGYTF.

This chain connects TRBV28 to TRBJ1-2; possible D gene TRBD1, 5 bases. Germline lookup yields CDR1 MDHEN and CDR2 SYDVKM. This CDR3 contains 15 residues. Trimming took off 4 bases at V and 5 bases at J, with 17 bases between the two ends. This CDR3 is CASSSTPRAGYGYTF. The CDR3 DNA is TGTGCCAGCAGTTCAACCCCCAGGGCGGGGTATGGCTACACCTTC.

The chain employs TRBV5-1 and TRBJ2-3; 7 nucleotides line up with TRBD1. With 3 bases clipped from V and 2 bases from J, the junction kept 6 bases outside the gene matches. Germline V gives CDR1 SGHRS, CDR2 YFSETQ. CDR3 length: 15 amino acids. The CDR3 loop reads CASSSTGTATDTQYF. The CDR3 coding sequence is TGCGCCAGCAGCTCAACCGGGACAGCCACAGATACGCAGTATTTT.

The rearrangement uses TRBV6-5 and TRBJ2-4, with TRBD2 matching over 7 bases. This CDR3 comprises 15 residues. The V segment lost 6 bases and the J segment 0 bases; nucleotides outside the gene matches: 5. Germline lookup yields CDR1 MNHEY and CDR2 SVGAGI. DNA for the CDR3: TGTGCCAGCAGGGCTAGCGGACTAGCCAAAAACATTCAGTACTTC. It encodes CASRASGLAKNIQYF.

This sequence joins TRBV7-2 and TRBJ1-4; tentatively, D is TRBD1 (6 bases). Trimming cost V 1 base and J 7 bases, with 13 bases left between them. This CDR3 is 15 amino acids long. The germline V gene has CDR1 SGHTA and CDR2 FQGNSA. The CDR3 coding sequence is TGTGCCAGCAGCTTAGTAGCCGGGGGCGGTGAAAAACTGTTTTTT. This gives the protein CASSLVAGGGEKLFF.

Points on this clone: This specimen includes other DNA sequences encoding the same CDR3. V is TRBV11-3 and J is TRBJ2-2; D gene uncertain. Germline assignment: CDR1 SGHNT and CDR2 YENEEA. V was cut by 1 base and J by 1 base, with 7 bases left in between. The CDR3 contains 15 residues. CDR3 nucleotides: TGTGCCAGCAGCTTAGGAGGTGTGAACACCGGGGAGCTGTTTTTT. This codes for CASSLGGVNTGELFF.

V gene TRBV2 combines with J gene TRBJ1-5; 9 positions agree with TRBD1. Looked up from germline, CDR1 is SNHLY and CDR2 is FYNNEI. Trimming took 6 bases from V and 6 from J; bases not matched to a gene: 3. This CDR3 is built from 13 residues. DNA for the CDR3: TGTGCCAGCAGCGGGACAGGGAGTCAGCCCCAGCATTTT. This translates into CASSGTGSQPQHF. The whole variable domain, remainder taken from reference TRBV2 and TRBJ1-5, is EPEVTQTPSHQVTQMGQEVILRCVPISNHLYFYWYRQILGQKVEFLVSFYNNEISEKSEIFDDQFSVERPDGSNFTLKIRSTKLEDSAMYFCASSGTGSQPQHFGDGTRLSIL.

In its sample, this clone was seen a few times. The chain joins TRBV28 to TRBJ1-1, with 7 bases fitting TRBD1. This CDR3 has 14 amino acids. Germline CDR1 is MDHEN and CDR2 is SYDVKM. V lost 7 bases to trimming and J lost 0 bases; unmatched junction nucleotides: 5. The CDR3 nucleotides are TGTGCCAGCAAATGGACAGGTGTGAACACTGAAGCTTTCTTT. Protein: CASKWTGVNTEAFF.

The table lists this clone with a count of one. The chain carries TRBV11-3 and TRBJ2-7; a weak D match, TRBD2 (6 bases). This CDR3 is built from 15 residues. Looked up from germline, CDR1 is SGHNT and CDR2 is YENEEA. Between the trimmed V and J ends, which lost 1 base and 2 bases, there was a span of 12 bases. The CDR3 region is CASSLGRDLTYEQYF. CDR3 DNA sequence: TGTGCCAGCAGCTTAGGCCGGGACTTAACCTACGAGCAGTACTTC.

This chain connects TRBV7-9 to TRBJ2-2, with 9 positions matching TRBD1. The CDR3 runs 15 residues. V dropped 7 bases and J dropped 6; count of bases not matched to a gene: 9. Per the germline V gene, CDR1 is SEHNR and CDR2 is FQNEAQ (reference sequence). In DNA, the CDR3 is TGTGCCAGCACCCCGGGACAGGGTGACGCCGGGGAGCTGTTTTTT. Translation: CASTPGQGDAGELFF.

DNA for the CDR3: TGTGCCAGCAGCGTAGTCTTGGGCTACACCTTC. Protein product: CASSVVLGYTF. This chain uses TRBV9 with TRBJ1-2; D ambiguous. The V gene lost 0 bases and the J gene lost 8 bases, with 5 bases spanning the gap. The CDR3 is 11 amino acids. The germline gives CDR1 SGDLS, CDR2 YYNGEE.

This chain links TRBV28 with TRBJ2-7; TRBD1 is a possible D gene (6 bases). CDR1 and CDR2 (germline): MDHEN, SYDVKM. The CDR3 is made up of 13 amino acids. The V gene lost 6 bases and the J gene lost 2 bases, with 11 bases spanning the gap. The CDR3 loop is CASRPGQAYEQYF. The CDR3, as DNA: TGTGCCAGCAGGCCGGGACAAGCCTACGAGCAGTACTTC.

The chain has TRBV28 and TRBJ1-4; no clear D gene. Germline CDR1 is MDHEN and CDR2 is SYDVKM. The CDR3 extends over 16 amino acids. V was clipped by 2 bases and J by 10 bases, with 20 bases between them. The CDR3 is CASSLRANTRGGKLFF. The CDR3 coding sequence is TGTGCCAGCAGTTTAAGGGCAAACACCCGAGGTGGAAAACTGTTTTTT.

The chain recombines TRBV27 with TRBJ2-1, with 8 bases fitting TRBD2. The CDR3 is made up of 16 amino acids. CDR1 and CDR2 from the germline V gene are MNHEY and SMNVEV (reference sequence). After removal of 5 bases from V and 1 base from J, the junction contained 7 bases not matched to a gene. CDR3 sequence (DNA): TGTGCCAGCAGTCCTGAAGCGGGAGTTTCCTACAATGAGCAGTTCTTC. Translating it yields CASSPEAGVSYNEQFF.

The chain couples TRBV4-1 to TRBJ2-1; TRBD1 aligns across 12 bases. CDR3 length equals 15 residues. Per germline, CDR1 MGHRA and CDR2 YSYEKL. The ends lost 3 bases at V and 9 bases at J; junction bases unmatched: 6. In nucleotides, the CDR3 is TGCGCCAGCAGCCATCCGGGACAGGGGGCTGGTGAGCAGTTCTTC. Amino acid sequence: CASSHPGQGAGEQFF.